These 7 T cell receptor beta chains were all obtained from the same sample, sequenced in a study (TCRdb year 2016). Preparation of the library involved RT-PCR. These reads were obtained on an Illumina MiSeq. The public reads were quality trimmed at Q25 with fastp and then assembled into clones with MiXCR by TCRdb, keeping productive beta chains. Rows are unified per CDR3 protein, each entry keeping the most common DNA and genes. This sample has more than 600,000 distinct CDR3 sequences in its table, and around 14% of those were observed once. The ten largest clones represent roughly 3.9% of the sample. The sample consisted of memory CD4+ T cells from blood. The receptors were sampled from a female donor in good health, serving as a healthy control.

This clonotype was seen a handful of times. V usage is TRBV7-8 and J usage is TRBJ1-4; weak D call: TRBD1 (5 bases). Per the germline V gene, CDR1 is SGHVS and CDR2 is FQNEAQ. The CDR3 is made up of 13 amino acids. The V end was cut by 6 bases, the J end by 5 bases, with 10 bases between. CDR3 bases: TGTGCCAGCAGGAGGGGACTCAATGAAAAACTGTTTTTT. Translation gives CASRRGLNEKLFF. Variable domain in full (rest from reference TRBV7-8 and TRBJ1-4): GAGVSQSPRYKVAKRGQDVALRCDPISGHVSLFWYQQALGQGPEFLTYFQNEAQLDKSGLPSDRFFAERPEGSVSTLKIQRTQQEDSAVYLCASRRGLNEKLFFGSGTQLSVL.

The chain combines TRBV18 with TRBJ2-6; 9 bases map to TRBD1. CDR3 length: 20 residues. Germline V CDR1 and CDR2: KGHSH, LQKENI. The junction had 14 bases not matched to a gene; V was cut back by 5 bases and J by 0 bases. In DNA, the CDR3 is TGTGCCAGCTCAACTATAGCCGCGACAGGGGGTGGCTCTGGGGCCAACGTCCTGACTTTC. It codes for CASSTIAATGGGSGANVLTF.

This clonotype occurred a few times. The chain couples TRBV20-1 to TRBJ2-1; 8 nucleotides align to TRBD2. In germline, CDR1 is DFQATT, CDR2 SNEGSKA (reference sequence). The length of the CDR3 is 15 residues. Germline trimming cut 5 bases from V and 8 bases from J; bases unmatched to any gene: 14. The CDR3 DNA sequence: TGCAGTGCTCTGATGACTAGCGAGCTTTTGGATGAGCAGTTCTTC. This encodes CSALMTSELLDEQFF.

This clonotype came up a few times. The rearrangement joins TRBV20-1 to TRBJ2-5; TRBD2 agrees at 7 bases. J was trimmed by 5 bases and V by 6 bases; bases with no gene match: 15. The CDR3 consists of 15 residues. Germline CDR1 is DFQATT and CDR2 is SNEGSKA (reference sequence). Here the CDR3 reads CSAHPRGTNRETQYF. The CDR3 DNA sequence: TGCAGTGCCCACCCACGTGGGACTAATAGGGAGACCCAGTACTTC.

This chain links TRBV18 with TRBJ2-7; 8 bases match TRBD2. J gave up 7 bases and V 2 bases, and 10 bases lay outside the gene matches. The CDR3 has 15 amino acids. Germline-derived CDR1 and CDR2 are KGHSH and LQKENI. CDR3 sequence reads: CASSPLSGSGPEQYF. CDR3 coding DNA: TGTGCCAGCTCACCATTGAGCGGGAGTGGTCCGGAGCAGTACTTC.

This clonotype was counted ten times or more. This chain joins TRBV30 and TRBJ2-1, with D uncertain. The CDR3 runs 12 residues. The germline V gene encodes CDR1 GTSNPN and CDR2 SVGIG (reference sequence). Trimming took off 0 bases at V and 9 bases at J, with 9 bases between the two ends. The CDR3 reads CAWSVSSVEQFF. The CDR3 DNA sequence: TGTGCCTGGAGTGTAAGTAGTGTTGAGCAGTTCTTC.

This clonotype appeared many times. The gene calls are TRBV29-1 and TRBJ2-3; 8 bases fit TRBD2. Losses at the gene ends were 0 bases for V and 4 bases for J; bases not matched to a gene: 15. The CDR3 runs to 18 residues. In germline, CDR1 is SQVTM, CDR2 ANQGSEA. CDR3 sequence reads: CSVEEQGKSGSAADTQYF. DNA of the CDR3: TGCAGCGTTGAAGAGCAGGGGAAGAGCGGGAGCGCGGCAGATACGCAGTATTTT.